The 6 T cell receptor beta chains presented below share a single source sample, sequenced in a study of blood T cell repertoires in COVID-19. This table comes from immunoSEQ multiplex PCR, and its TCRdb copy is limited to in-frame clones, with some not included. The sample lists about 300,000 clones, around 86% seen once, with roughly 4% in the top ten. Sequenced: PBMCs or T cells enriched from blood (not recorded which). The origin of the receptors is a man in his thirties or forties who had recovered from COVID-19.

In DNA form, the CDR3 reads TGTGCCAGCAGTTACTCCGATAGCACTGAAGCTTTCTTT. Amino acids: CASSYSDSTEAFF. V usage is TRBV6-5 and J usage is TRBJ1-1; D remains unclear. The CDR3 consists of 13 residues. Germline-derived CDR1 and CDR2 are MNHEY and SVGAGI. V was clipped by 0 bases and J by 4 bases, with 6 bases between them.

The chain is built from TRBV12-5 and TRBJ1-3, with D unclear. There are 18 residues in the CDR3. Trimming cost V 0 bases and J 0 bases, with 15 bases left between them. Germline CDR1 reads LGHNT; CDR2 reads FRNRAP. The CDR3 loop is CASGLVPGSTFSGNTIYF. CDR3 DNA sequence: TGTGCTAGTGGTTTGGTCCCGGGGAGTACCTTCTCTGGAAACACCATATATTTT.

The rearrangement links TRBV24-1 to TRBJ1-6; D may be TRBD1 (5 bases). The CDR3 totals 13 residues. The germline V gene encodes CDR1 KGHDR and CDR2 SFDVKD. V shed 10 bases and J shed 7 bases, with 13 bases lying between them. This CDR3 reads CATRRGANSPLHF. CDR3 in DNA: TGTGCCACAAGGCGGGGCGCGAATTCACCCCTCCACTTT.

The rearrangement links TRBV6-1 to TRBJ2-5, with 7 bases identical to TRBD1. V was pared by 4 bases and J by 5 bases, with 13 bases of the junction left unmatched. The CDR3 runs to 16 residues. Per germline, CDR1 MNHNS and CDR2 SASEGT. The CDR3 is CASSGWDRNLVETQYF. CDR3 bases: TGTGCCAGCAGTGGGTGGGACAGAAACTTGGTGGAGACCCAGTACTTC.

The chain carries TRBV3-1 (or the pseudogene TRBV3-2) and TRBJ2-2; TRBD2 might be the D (6 bases). The CDR3 spans 14 residues. From germline, CDR1 is LGHDT and CDR2 YNNKEL (reference sequence). V was cut by 1 base and J by 3 bases, with 6 bases left in between. The CDR3 loop reads CASSQAGDTGELFF. Written as DNA, the CDR3 is TGTGCCAGCAGCCAAGCGGGGGACACCGGGGAGCTGTTTTTT.

This clone has a single count. This same CDR3 is encoded by further DNA sequences in the sample. DNA of the CDR3: TGTGCCAGCAGCTTCGGGGATAGGGAGACCCAGTACTTC. Translated, it gives CASSFGDRETQYF. This chain connects TRBV5-4 to TRBJ2-5; possible D gene TRBD2, 5 bases. CDR3 length: 13 residues. Germline V CDR1 and CDR2: SGHNT, YYREEE (reference sequence). V gave up 2 bases and J gave up 5 bases, with 10 bases separating them.